The source of this T cell receptor beta chain is a study of cytomegalovirus exposure and HLA in healthy donors. General observations from the study: It has been reported that TCR beta sequences accurately predicted the HLA-A and HLA-B alleles of most subjects. In a later analysis, common viral pathogens appeared linked to several of the most significant clusters.

Vbeta (60) and Jbeta (13) primers were used in the PCR. The assay was immunoSEQ multiplex PCR, and TCRdb's table has in-frame clones only and misses some. Among 120,000 or so clones listed, roughly 80% were seen once. As concerns this clone: Its antigen remains unknown.

Deletions cut 3 bases from V and 0 bases from J, with 6 bases between. CDR1 is MDHEN and CDR2 is SYDVKM in the germline V gene. CDR3 size: 14 residues. This TCR was sampled from a man under 40 in good health and CMV-seropositive. The rearrangement uses TRBV28 and TRBJ2-1, with D hard to call. The sample was PBMCs. The CDR3 DNA follows: TGTGCCAGCAGTTTCAAATCCTCCTACAATGAGCAGTTCTTC. The encoded protein is CASSFKSSYNEQFF.